The 32 T cell receptor beta chains listed next were all sequenced from one sample in a study of blood T cell repertoires in COVID-19. The method was immunoSEQ multiplex PCR; TCRdb's version includes in-frame clones alone and lacks a portion of them. The table shows around 130,000 clones, with approximately 84% occurring only once. Sequencing input: peripheral blood. Receptors were obtained from a woman under 40 who had recovered from COVID-19.

This chain connects TRBV7-9 to TRBJ1-5, with a tentative D call TRBD1 (5 bases). This CDR3 has 16 amino acids. The germline V gene encodes CDR1 SEHNR and CDR2 FQNEAQ (reference sequence). Trimming took 2 bases from V and 3 from J, leaving 14 bases between them. The CDR3 is CASSLQGTGPNQPQHF. CDR3 in DNA: TGTGCCAGCAGCTTACAAGGTACAGGTCCCAATCAGCCCCAGCATTTT.

The chain combines TRBV18 with TRBJ2-6, with D possibly being TRBD1 (5 bases). V lost 0 bases, J lost 0 bases, and 12 bases lay in between. CDR3 size: 18 residues. Germline CDR1 and CDR2: KGHSH and LQKENI. CDR3: CASSPPIDGHSGANVLTF. Written as DNA, the CDR3 is TGTGCCAGCTCACCACCGATTGACGGACACTCTGGGGCCAACGTCCTGACTTTC. The full variable domain, rest sourced from reference TRBV18 and TRBJ2-6, is NAGVMQNPRHLVRRRGQEARLRCSPMKGHSHVYWYRQLPEEGLKFMVYLQKENIIDESGMPKERFSAEFPKEGPSILRIQQVVRGDSAAYFCASSPPIDGHSGANVLTFGAGSRLTVL.

The rearrangement links TRBV4-1 to TRBJ1-5; 7 bases map to TRBD1. Trimming removed 4 bases from V and 4 bases from J; junction bases left unmatched: 10. The CDR3 consists of 16 residues. The germline V gene encodes CDR1 MGHRA and CDR2 YSYEKL. CDR3: CASSPLEGQSNQPQHF. CDR3 coding DNA: TGCGCCAGCAGCCCACTTGAGGGACAGTCGAATCAGCCCCAGCATTTT.

This rearrangement joins TRBV11-3 to TRBJ2-5, with D tentatively TRBD2 (6 bases). From germline, CDR1 is SGHNT and CDR2 YENEEA. The CDR3 extends over 13 amino acids. Trimming stripped 5 bases from V and 4 bases from J, with 11 bases between. CDR3 coding DNA: TGTGCCAGCAGCGCGGGACCTGGAGAGACCCAGTACTTC. It encodes CASSAGPGETQYF.

The chain has TRBV30 and TRBJ1-2; 7 bases map to TRBD1. CDR3 length equals 15 residues. V lost 8 bases to trimming and J lost 1 base; unmatched junction nucleotides: 13. Germline V CDR1 and CDR2: GTSNPN, SVGIG (reference sequence). Written as DNA, the CDR3 is TGTGCCCGTCAAGAAAGGGGGCCCAATAACTATGGCTACACCTTC. Encoded protein: CARQERGPNNYGYTF. The complete variable domain, with remaining parts taken from reference TRBV30 and TRBJ1-2, reads SQTIHQWPATLVQPVGSPLSLECTVEGTSNPNLYWYRQAAGRGLQLLFYSVGIGQISSEVPQNLSASRPQDRQFILSSKKLLLSDSGFYLCARQERGPNNYGYTFGSGTRLTVV.

The rearrangement joins TRBV12-3 or TRBV12-4 to TRBJ2-7, with TRBD2 as a possible D gene (5 bases). The CDR3 spans 13 residues. Trimming shortened V by 6 bases and J by 4 bases, and 13 bases separated the two germline ends. DNA of the CDR3: TGTGCCAGCAGAAGCGGTGCGTCGTACGAGCAGTACTTC. Protein product: CASRSGASYEQYF.

The genes are TRBV28 and TRBJ1-6; 7 bases line up with TRBD1. The CDR3 length is 16 residues. Germline CDR1 and CDR2: MDHEN and SYDVKM. V lost 5 bases, J lost 7 bases, and 11 bases stayed unmatched. The CDR3 DNA reads TGTGCCAGCAGTCCTACCATGGCAGGGGGAAATTCACCCCTCCACTTT. This codes for CASSPTMAGGNSPLHF.

The chain couples TRBV9 to TRBJ2-3; TRBD2 aligns across 8 bases. CDR3 length equals 16 residues. The V gene end was trimmed by 0 bases and the J gene end by 1 base; junction bases not matched to a gene: 4. Germline CDR1 reads SGDLS; CDR2 reads YYNGEE. For the CDR3, the DNA is TGTGCCAGCAGCGTAGAGGCGGGAGGACGCACAGATACGCAGTATTTT. Translation gives CASSVEAGGRTDTQYF.

The V gene is TRBV30, the J gene TRBJ2-5, with TRBD2 identical over 10 bases. After removal of 1 base from V and 5 bases from J, the junction contained 13 bases not matched to a gene. Germline V CDR1 and CDR2: GTSNPN, SVGIG (reference sequence). The CDR3 consists of 17 residues. CDR3 bases: TGTGCCTGGAGTGGGACTGGGACAGCGGGGGGGCGGGAGACCCAGTACTTC. Protein sequence: CAWSGTGTAGGRETQYF.

The gene calls are TRBV9 and TRBJ2-2; 9 nucleotides align to TRBD2. Trimming took 0 bases from V and 7 from J; bases not matched to a gene: 10. Germline CDR1 and CDR2: SGDLS and YYNGEE. The CDR3 is made up of 17 amino acids. The CDR3 spells CASSVEASGAPGGELFF. The CDR3 DNA is TGTGCCAGCAGCGTAGAGGCTAGCGGGGCCCCGGGCGGGGAGCTGTTTTTT. Variable domain in full (rest from reference TRBV9 and TRBJ2-2): DSGVTQTPKHLITATGQRVTLRCSPRSGDLSVYWYQQSLDQGLQFLIQYYNGEERAKGNILERFSAQQFPDLHSELNLSSLELGDSALYFCASSVEASGAPGGELFFGEGSRLTVL.

The V gene is TRBV6-6, the J gene TRBJ1-2, with D uncertain. Germline V gives CDR1 MNHNY, CDR2 SVGAGI (reference sequence). V was clipped by 0 bases and J by 6 bases, with 8 bases between them. The CDR3 is made up of 13 amino acids. The CDR3 is CASSYSSGNGYTF. For the CDR3, the DNA is TGTGCCAGCAGTTACTCGTCCGGGAATGGCTACACCTTC.

The V and J genes are TRBV18 and TRBJ1-2; no firm D call. CDR1 and CDR2 (germline): KGHSH, LQKENI. The ends were cut back, 1 base at V and 8 bases at J, with 11 bases in the middle. The CDR3 loop spans 13 amino acids. The CDR3 DNA follows: TGTGCCAGCTCACCACAGGAGGGTGAAGGCTACACCTTC. It yields the protein CASSPQEGEGYTF.

V gene TRBV5-1 combines with J gene TRBJ1-6; a weak D match, TRBD1 (5 bases). Trimming shortened V by 0 bases and J by 4 bases, and 11 bases separated the two germline ends. CDR1 is SGHRS and CDR2 is YFSETQ in the germline V gene. The CDR3 loop spans 16 amino acids. CDR3 coding DNA: TGCGCCAGCAGCTTGGCCCGTCAGGGTTATAATTCACCCCTCCACTTT. It codes for CASSLARQGYNSPLHF.

This chain connects TRBV6-1 to TRBJ1-1, with D uncertain. The V gene's germline CDR1 is MNHNS and CDR2 SASEGT. CDR3 length: 16 residues. The V end lost 0 bases, the J end lost 5 bases, and 16 bases lay between the germline ends. As DNA, the CDR3 is TGTGCCAGCAGTGAAGCAGTTCGGGTCCTTGGGACTGAAGCTTTCTTT. Translation gives CASSEAVRVLGTEAFF.

V gene TRBV3-1 (or the pseudogene TRBV3-2) combines with J gene TRBJ2-1, with TRBD2 matching over 8 bases. The CDR3 is 17 residues long. The germline CDR1 and CDR2 sequences are LGHDT and YNNKEL (reference sequence). V dropped 4 bases and J dropped 7; count of bases not matched to a gene: 15. CDR3: CASSRGGSGRAGNEQFF. In DNA, the CDR3 is TGTGCCAGCAGCCGAGGAGGATCCGGGAGGGCGGGGAATGAGCAGTTCTTC.

This clone was seen at least ten times. A read error may account for a junction end that differs from germline. The chain employs TRBV6-1 and TRBJ2-7, with 16 bases that match TRBD2. Germline V gene sequence: CDR1 MNHNS, CDR2 SASEGT. This CDR3 region has 18 residues. The CDR3 loop reads CASREGTSGRALSSEQYF. The CDR3 nucleotides read TGTGCCAGCAGAGAAGGGACTAGCGGGAGGGCCCTTTCGTCCGAGCAGTACTTC.

This chain uses TRBV19 with TRBJ2-4, with 11 positions matching TRBD2. The CDR3 contains 16 residues. The germline V gene has CDR1 LNHDA and CDR2 SQIVND (reference sequence). The trim removed 5 bases at V and 2 bases at J, leaving 5 bases unmatched. The CDR3 DNA follows: TGTGCCAGTAGTCCGGGACTAGCGGACACCAAAAACATTCAGTACTTC. It encodes CASSPGLADTKNIQYF.

This chain links TRBV29-1 with TRBJ1-1; 9 nucleotides line up with TRBD1. Trimming cost V 6 bases and J 3 bases; bases outside gene matches: 2. There are 12 residues in the CDR3. In germline, CDR1 is SQVTM, CDR2 ANQGSEA. CDR3 in amino acids: CSVGQGDTEAFF. DNA of the CDR3: TGCAGCGTGGGACAGGGCGACACTGAAGCTTTCTTT. The complete variable domain, with remaining parts taken from reference TRBV29-1 and TRBJ1-1, reads SAVISQKPSRDICQRGTSLTIQCQVDSQVTMMFWYRQQPGQSLTLIATANQGSEATYESGFVIDKFPISRPNLTFSTLTVSNMSPEDSSIYLCSVGQGDTEAFFGQGTRLTVV.

This clone has a count of ten or more. The chain has TRBV7-6 and TRBJ2-5; TRBD2 is a possible D gene (6 bases). The CDR3 is made up of 13 amino acids. V lost 2 bases and J lost 5, with 9 bases in between. Germline CDR1 SGHVS, CDR2 FNYEAQ. The CDR3 sequence is CASSLLASETQYF. The CDR3 nucleotides are TGTGCCAGCAGCTTACTAGCGAGTGAGACCCAGTACTTC.

The CDR3 nucleotides read TGTGCCAGCAGCCGGAGGGCCGGACTAGCGGGAGGGTCCACCGGGGAGCTGTTTTTT. Its protein is CASSRRAGLAGGSTGELFF. The gene calls are TRBV5-4 and TRBJ2-2; 15 nucleotides align to TRBD2. This CDR3 is built from 19 residues. In germline, CDR1 is SGHNT, CDR2 YYREEE (reference sequence). J was trimmed by 4 bases and V by 4 bases; bases with no gene match: 11.

The chain couples TRBV24-1 to TRBJ1-2, with no clear D. Trimming took off 10 bases at V and 4 bases at J, with 18 bases between the two ends. The V gene's germline CDR1 is KGHDR and CDR2 SFDVKD. This CDR3 is 14 amino acids long. CDR3 coding DNA: TGTGCCACTTGGTGGAGACGGTTCATCTATGGCTACACCTTC. Its translation: CATWWRRFIYGYTF.

This clone was counted a few times. V and J are TRBV7-2 and TRBJ2-2; possibly TRBD2 for D (5 bases). This CDR3 is 17 amino acids long. V lost 4 bases and J lost 0, with 15 bases in between. The germline V gene encodes CDR1 SGHTA and CDR2 FQGNSA. The CDR3 is CASSSTLRAANTGELFF. The CDR3 DNA sequence: TGTGCCAGCAGCTCCACCCTGAGGGCGGCGAACACCGGGGAGCTGTTTTTT.

The CDR3: CASIRPQGDNYGYTF. In nucleotides, the CDR3 is TGTGCCAGCATTCGCCCTCAGGGGGATAACTATGGCTACACCTTC. The V call is TRBV6-5, the J call TRBJ1-2; TRBD1 aligns across 7 bases. The CDR3 length is 15 residues. V shed 7 bases, J shed 1 base, and the junction held 9 bases outside the gene matches. Per germline, CDR1 MNHEY and CDR2 SVGAGI.

This rearrangement joins TRBV6-5 to TRBJ1-1; 10 nucleotides align to TRBD1. Trimming took 5 bases from V and 13 from J; bases not matched to a gene: 7. The CDR3 extends over 12 amino acids. CDR1 MNHEY and CDR2 SVGAGI come from the germline V gene. CDR3 sequence reads: CASSTRQGAFFF. The DNA for the CDR3 is TGTGCCAGCAGTACACGACAGGGGGCATTTTTCTTT.

The chain employs TRBV6-5 and TRBJ1-5, with D perhaps TRBD1 (5 bases). Germline CDR1 is MNHEY and CDR2 is SVGAGI. Trimming cost V 7 bases and J 3 bases, with 16 bases left between them. The CDR3 runs to 15 residues. The CDR3 nucleotides are TGTGCCAGCAACGGGGGATTAGGAAACAATCAGCCCCAGCATTTT. As protein: CASNGGLGNNQPQHF.

This rearrangement joins TRBV5-1 to TRBJ1-4; D gene unclear. Trimming left V 4 bases short and J 10 bases short, with 14 bases between. This CDR3 is 13 amino acids long. The V gene's germline CDR1 is SGHRS and CDR2 YFSETQ. The CDR3 DNA follows: TGCGCCAGCAGCCAGGAGGGTTGGGGAAAACTGTTTTTT. It encodes CASSQEGWGKLFF.

The chain recombines TRBV9 with TRBJ1-1; TRBD1 agrees at 7 bases. This CDR3 region has 15 residues. Germline loops: CDR1 SGDLS, CDR2 YYNGEE. With 4 bases clipped from V and 1 base from J, the junction kept 7 bases outside the gene matches. The DNA for the CDR3 is TGTGCCAGCAGCCGAACCGGGACAGAGAACACTGAAGCTTTCTTT. Translated: CASSRTGTENTEAFF.

This clone has a handful of counts. The genes are TRBV5-1 and TRBJ2-7, with D unclear. CDR1 is SGHRS and CDR2 is YFSETQ in the germline V gene. The CDR3 covers 14 residues. The V end lost 2 bases, the J end lost 4 bases, and 13 bases lay between the germline ends. The chain's CDR3 is CASSLTGGLYEQYF. DNA for the CDR3: TGCGCCAGCAGCTTAACGGGTGGTTTGTACGAGCAGTACTTC.

The J gene is TRBJ2-7, the V gene TRBV19, with 9 positions matching TRBD2. The CDR3 covers 15 residues. Germline CDR1 reads LNHDA; CDR2 reads SQIVND (reference sequence). The junction had 8 bases not matched to a gene; V was cut back by 5 bases and J by 3 bases. The DNA of the CDR3 is TGTGCCAGTAGTTCCGGACTAGCGCCTAGCTACGAGCAGTACTTC. It encodes CASSSGLAPSYEQYF.

The rearrangement links TRBV19 to TRBJ1-1; possibly TRBD1 for D (5 bases). Trimming took 3 bases from V and 0 from J, leaving 20 bases between them. Germline V gene sequence: CDR1 LNHDA, CDR2 SQIVND (reference sequence). This CDR3 is 18 amino acids long. CDR3 sequence (DNA): TGTGCCAGTAGTATTTTCGGGTCCGGCGCGGACATGAACACTGAAGCTTTCTTT. Protein product: CASSIFGSGADMNTEAFF.

The genes are TRBV28 and TRBJ1-4; TRBD1 might be the D (5 bases). V was pared by 11 bases and J by 8 bases, with 18 bases between. From germline, CDR1 is MDHEN and CDR2 SYDVKM. The length of the CDR3 is 13 residues. The CDR3, as DNA: TGTGCCGCAGGCGGGGCGGTAAACGAAAAACTGTTTTTT. Its translation: CAAGGAVNEKLFF.

This clone occurred once. CDR3 in amino acids: CASSVIETGVGYEQYF. Here the CDR3 DNA reads TGTGCCAGCAGCGTCATCGAGACGGGAGTAGGTTACGAGCAGTACTTC. The V call is TRBV9, the J call TRBJ2-7; TRBD2 might be the D (6 bases). V was cut by 2 bases and J by 4 bases, with 19 bases left in between. There are 16 residues in the CDR3. Germline V gives CDR1 SGDLS, CDR2 YYNGEE.